The TCR beta chain described here comes from a study of blood T cell repertoires in COVID-19. Study overall: Samples representing acute and convalescent COVID-19 were sourced from the United States, Italy and Spain.

V dropped 6 bases and J dropped 5; count of bases not matched to a gene: 10. This CDR3 region has 15 residues. The germline V gene encodes CDR1 MRHNA and CDR2 SNTAGT. Sequenced by immunoSEQ multiplex PCR; TCRdb stores in-frame clones only, minus some. The sample has about 250,000 clones, 85% to 90% seen once. The chain employs TRBV6-4 and TRBJ1-1; 9 nucleotides line up with TRBD1. Sample: PBMCs or T cells enriched from blood (not recorded which). This TCR derives from a man aged 40-49 years who had recovered from COVID-19. The CDR3 DNA reads TGTGCCAGCAGAAGGTCGGGACAGGGAGATACTGAAGCTTTCTTT. Translation gives CASRRSGQGDTEAFF.